This T cell receptor (beta chain) was recovered during a study of T cells in Graves' hyperthyroidism and ophthalmopathy. For the study at large: Peripheral blood sampling occurred at initial diagnosis, before any treatment.

The CDR3 is 15 amino acids. The germline V gene has CDR1 SGHDT and CDR2 YYEEEE. J gave up 8 bases and V 0 bases, and 4 bases lay outside the gene matches. RNA transcripts served as the template for amplifying TCR beta CDR3 regions. TCR CDR3 underwent first-round RT-PCR with the HTBI primer set. TCRdb re-called the multiplex PCR reads with MiXCR, one entry per CDR3 protein. In the table there are 400,000 to 500,000 distinct CDR3 sequences, around 13% of which are singletons. The V call is TRBV5-6, the J call TRBJ1-4; 10 bases line up with TRBD1. Sequenced sample: blood. The sequence derives from a young woman with Graves' hyperthyroidism. CDR3 loop: CASSLVGTGEEKLFF. Written as DNA, the CDR3 is TGTGCCAGCAGCTTGGTAGGGACAGGGGAGGAAAAACTGTTTTTT.